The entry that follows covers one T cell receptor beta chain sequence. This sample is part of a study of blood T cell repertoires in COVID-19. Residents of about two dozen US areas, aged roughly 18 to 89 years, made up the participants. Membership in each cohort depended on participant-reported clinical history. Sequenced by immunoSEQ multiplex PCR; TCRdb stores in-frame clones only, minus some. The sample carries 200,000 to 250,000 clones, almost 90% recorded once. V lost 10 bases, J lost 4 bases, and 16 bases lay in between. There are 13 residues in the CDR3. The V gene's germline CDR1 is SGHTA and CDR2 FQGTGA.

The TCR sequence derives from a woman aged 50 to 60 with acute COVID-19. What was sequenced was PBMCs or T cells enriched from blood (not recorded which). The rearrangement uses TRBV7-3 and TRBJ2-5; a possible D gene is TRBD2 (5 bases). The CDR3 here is CATYPVGGETQYF. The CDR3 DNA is TGTGCCACCTACCCCGTTGGAGGAGAGACCCAGTACTTC.